The 30 T cell receptor beta chains given below trace back to one sample, sequenced in a study of neurological immune-mediated disorders. Using its own MiXCR run on the 5' RACE reads, TCRdb lists one record per CDR3 protein. The table lists roughly 34,000 distinct CDR3 sequences, about 13% of them singletons. Time point specified: longitudinal time-point 2. Sequencing was performed on PBMCs. The receptors were gathered from a woman aged 40 to 50 in good health.

This clonotype has a count of ten or more. The chain couples TRBV7-8 to TRBJ2-1; the match to TRBD2 covers 9 bases. CDR3 length: 17 residues. After removal of 2 bases from V and 6 bases from J, the junction contained 11 bases not matched to a gene. Looked up from germline, CDR1 is SGHVS and CDR2 is FQNEAQ. CDR3 sequence reads: CASSLSLAGVRANEQFF. CDR3 coding DNA: TGTGCCAGCAGCTTATCCTTAGCGGGAGTAAGAGCCAATGAGCAGTTCTTC.

The chain combines TRBV5-1 with TRBJ2-7; D uncertain. V was shortened by 0 bases and J by 6 bases, with 10 bases between the two germline ends. Germline values: CDR1 SGHRS, CDR2 YFSETQ. CDR3 length equals 13 residues. The CDR3 bases are TGCGCCAGCAGCTTGGTTGACGGGTGCGAGCAGTACTTC. This encodes CASSLVDGCEQYF. Full variable domain (outside the CDR3, taken from reference TRBV5-1 and TRBJ2-7): KAGVTQTPRYLIKTRGQQVTLSCSPISGHRSVSWYQQTPGQGLQFLFEYFSETQRNKGNFPGRFSGRQFSNSRSEMNVSTLELGDSALYLCASSLVDGCEQYFGPGTRLTVT.

At least ten counts were recorded for this clonotype. This chain joins TRBV6-5 and TRBJ1-1; 7 bases match TRBD1. The CDR3 length is 15 residues. The ends lost 7 bases at V and 5 bases at J; junction bases unmatched: 13. Germline-derived CDR1 and CDR2 are MNHEY and SVGAGI. The DNA for the CDR3 is TGTGCCAGCACCCCCGACAGGGTAAAGTGGACTGAAGCTTTCTTT. It yields the protein CASTPDRVKWTEAFF.

This clonotype was counted many times. The chain links TRBV30 to TRBJ2-3; 13 nucleotides align to TRBD2. This CDR3 has 15 residues. CDR1 is GTSNPN, CDR2 SVGIG, per germline (reference sequence). Unmatched junction bases numbered 8, after V lost 8 bases and J lost 3 bases. The CDR3 sequence: CASSTSGGATDTQYF. In nucleotides, the CDR3 is TGTGCCAGCTCCACTAGCGGGGGGGCAACAGATACGCAGTATTTT.

This clonotype was observed at least ten times. This rearrangement joins TRBV6-5 to TRBJ2-7; D may be TRBD1 or TRBD2 (5 bases each). There are 15 residues in the CDR3. Germline V gene data show CDR1 as MNHEY and CDR2 as SVGAGI. The V and J ends lost 0 bases and 11 bases respectively, with 20 bases between them. The CDR3 loop reads CASSYSKPGTGYKYF. The CDR3 region has the DNA TGTGCCAGCAGTTACTCCAAACCCGGGACCGGGTATAAGTACTTC.

This clonotype was seen ten or more times. The chain has TRBV7-2 and TRBJ2-1, with 7 bases fitting TRBD1. V lost 3 bases to trimming and J lost 0 bases; unmatched junction nucleotides: 5. Germline loops: CDR1 SGHTA, CDR2 FQGNSA. The CDR3 contains 16 residues. In nucleotides, the CDR3 is TGTGCCAGCAGCTTCCGACAGGGCAGCTCCTACAATGAGCAGTTCTTC. Translated: CASSFRQGSSYNEQFF.

This clonotype has a count of ten or more. The chain is built from TRBV12-3 or TRBV12-4 and TRBJ2-3, with 9 bases aligning to TRBD1. The CDR3 has 15 residues. V lost 5 bases, J lost 2 bases, and 5 bases stayed unmatched. This chain's CDR3 is CASSLGQGYTDTQYF. The CDR3 DNA is TGTGCCAGCAGTCTGGGACAGGGATACACAGATACGCAGTATTTT.

The chain carries TRBV5-1 and TRBJ2-7; TRBD1 matches at 7 bases. V lost 2 bases to trimming and J lost 9 bases; unmatched junction nucleotides: 20. Germline CDR1 is SGHRS and CDR2 is YFSETQ. The CDR3 has 17 residues. CDR3 amino acids: CASSFVAGGSPEALQYF. As DNA, the CDR3 is TGCGCCAGCAGCTTCGTGGCAGGGGGATCCCCGGAGGCGTTGCAGTACTTC.

This clonotype has more than one count but fewer than ten. The chain links TRBV6-6 to TRBJ2-5; D may match TRBD1 or TRBD2 (6 bases each). Trimming shortened V by 2 bases and J by 7 bases, and 14 bases separated the two germline ends. The CDR3 is made up of 14 amino acids. Germline V gives CDR1 MNHNY, CDR2 SVGAGI (reference sequence). The CDR3 bases are TGTGCCAGCAGTTACCCGGGACACGGGGGGACCCAGTACTTC. It encodes CASSYPGHGGTQYF.

This clonotype appeared many times. This sequence joins TRBV9 and TRBJ1-1; possibly TRBD1 for D (5 bases). V was trimmed by 3 bases and J by 9 bases, leaving 18 bases between them. Looked up from germline, CDR1 is SGDLS and CDR2 is YYNGEE. The CDR3 consists of 14 residues. This CDR3 is CASSEGVGQRKAFF. Written as DNA, the CDR3 is TGTGCCAGCAGCGAGGGTGTGGGGCAGAGAAAAGCTTTCTTT.

This clonotype was seen many times. The V and J genes are TRBV5-1 and TRBJ1-2, with TRBD1 matching over 7 bases. J was trimmed by 4 bases and V by 0 bases; bases with no gene match: 3. CDR1 SGHRS and CDR2 YFSETQ come from the germline V gene. This CDR3 comprises 14 residues. CDR3 loop: CASSLGDSRYGYTF. In nucleotides, the CDR3 is TGCGCCAGCAGCTTGGGGGACAGCCGCTATGGCTACACCTTC.

This clonotype was detected ten times or more. The V gene is TRBV12-3 or TRBV12-4, the J gene TRBJ1-1; 7 bases match TRBD1. The CDR3 runs to 15 residues. V dropped 0 bases and J dropped 6; count of bases not matched to a gene: 7. CDR3 loop: CASSLARGTASEAFF. The CDR3 nucleotides read TGTGCCAGCAGTTTAGCGCGGGGGACAGCTTCTGAAGCTTTCTTT.

The chain couples TRBV5-1 to TRBJ2-3, with 9 bases identical to TRBD2. Germline assignment: CDR1 SGHRS and CDR2 YFSETQ. The junction had 5 bases not matched to a gene; V was cut back by 3 bases and J by 0 bases. The CDR3 is made up of 16 amino acids. The CDR3 is CASSWSSGGSTDTQYF. DNA of the CDR3: TGCGCCAGCAGCTGGTCCAGCGGGGGGAGCACAGATACGCAGTATTTT.

In this sample, this clonotype turned up many times. The rearrangement links TRBV6-5 to TRBJ2-5; D tentatively reads TRBD1 or TRBD2 (5 bases each). The CDR3 consists of 15 residues. Germline CDR1 MNHEY, CDR2 SVGAGI. The ends were cut back, 5 bases at V and 5 bases at J, with 18 bases in the middle. The CDR3 coding sequence is TGTGCCAGCAGTCGACCCGGGGCCCAAGCGGAGACCCAGTACTTC. Translated: CASSRPGAQAETQYF.

This clonotype was seen many times. The chain uses TRBV6-4 and TRBJ2-1; possible D gene TRBD2, 6 bases. Germline V CDR1 and CDR2: MRHNA, SNTAGT. This CDR3 spans 13 amino acids. The germline V and J ends were trimmed by 6 bases and 8 bases, with 14 bases remaining between them. In DNA, the CDR3 is TGTGCCAGCAGCCTATCGGAGGGCCATGAGCAGTTCTTC. It translates to CASSLSEGHEQFF.

This clonotype has a count of ten or more. V usage is TRBV6-5 and J usage is TRBJ2-3; D is ambiguous. CDR1 and CDR2 (germline): MNHEY, SVGAGI. This CDR3 region has 12 residues. V lost 6 bases and J lost 1, with 5 bases in between. CDR3: CASRDRTDTQYF. Here the CDR3 DNA reads TGTGCCAGCAGGGACCGCACAGATACGCAGTATTTT.

This clonotype was counted many times. The chain has TRBV5-1 and TRBJ2-4, with D possibly matching TRBD1 (6 bases). V lost 3 bases to trimming and J lost 0 bases, with 13 bases between them. The germline CDR1 and CDR2 sequences are SGHRS and YFSETQ. This CDR3 is built from 16 residues. CDR3 loop: CASSSGTPLAKNIQYF. As DNA, the CDR3 is TGCGCCAGCAGCTCGGGGACACCGTTAGCCAAAAACATTCAGTACTTC.

This clonotype was counted at least ten times. The chain links TRBV3-2 to TRBJ2-1; the DNA was not compared with TRBD1, the D call given in the table. TRBV3-2 counts as a pseudogene. This CDR3 region has 14 residues. In DNA form, the CDR3 reads TGTGCCAGCAATCTCCGGACGGGATACAATGAGCAGTTCTTC. Protein sequence: CASNLRTGYNEQFF.

This clonotype was observed many times. V gene TRBV20-1 combines with J gene TRBJ2-7; the D gene could be TRBD1 or TRBD2 (5 bases each). The germline V gene has CDR1 DFQATT and CDR2 SNEGSKA (reference sequence). This CDR3 has 14 amino acids. V was pared by 1 base and J by 5 bases, with 15 bases between. The DNA of the CDR3 is TGCAGTGCTAGAGGGGACGGTTCAAGGGACGAGCAGTACTTC. Protein: CSARGDGSRDEQYF.

This clonotype has at least ten counts. V gene TRBV14 combines with J gene TRBJ1-1, with D possibly TRBD1 on 6 matching bases. Germline loops: CDR1 SGHDN, CDR2 FVKESK. V was pared by 6 bases and J by 7 bases, with 15 bases between. There are 13 residues in the CDR3. The CDR3 nucleotides read TGTGCCAGCAGTCTGGGGGCGGGCAGTGAAGCTTTCTTT. Translated, it gives CASSLGAGSEAFF.

This clonotype was seen repeatedly, ten times or more. CDR3 sequence reads: CASPKGMNTEAFF. In nucleotides, the CDR3 is TGTGCCAGCCCAAAGGGGATGAACACTGAAGCTTTCTTT. The J gene is TRBJ1-1, the V gene TRBV12-3 or TRBV12-4, with a possible D match to TRBD1 (5 bases). The CDR3 consists of 13 residues. Trimming took 8 bases from V and 0 from J, leaving 10 bases between them.

This clonotype occurred many times. This sequence joins TRBV2 and TRBJ2-3; D perhaps matches TRBD2 (5 bases). V lost 1 base, J lost 0 bases, and 8 bases lay in between. Germline V gene sequence: CDR1 SNHLY, CDR2 FYNNEI. This CDR3 has 15 amino acids. CDR3 nucleotide sequence: TGTGCCAGCAGTGAAGAGCGGCTCAGCACAGATACGCAGTATTTT. Translation: CASSEERLSTDTQYF.

This clonotype was observed many times. The rearrangement joins TRBV5-1 to TRBJ1-4; a weak D match, TRBD1 (5 bases). V was trimmed by 0 bases and J by 4 bases, leaving 10 bases between them. CDR1 and CDR2 from the germline V gene are SGHRS and YFSETQ. The CDR3 totals 15 residues. DNA of the CDR3: TGCGCCAGCAGCTTGGCCGCGGGGGTTAATGAAAAACTGTTTTTT. It codes for CASSLAAGVNEKLFF.

By sample fraction, this clonotype is medium-sized. The chain uses TRBV7-3 and TRBJ2-3, with a tentative D call TRBD2 (6 bases). CDR1 is SGHTA and CDR2 is FQGTGA in the germline V gene. The CDR3 length is 14 residues. V was trimmed by 3 bases and J by 1 base, leaving 8 bases between them. This chain's CDR3 is CASSFTGGTDTQYF. The CDR3 DNA reads as TGTGCCAGCAGCTTCACGGGGGGCACAGATACGCAGTATTTT.

This clonotype was counted between two and nine times. The chain has TRBV20-1 and TRBJ1-2; D is ambiguous. CDR3 length equals 11 residues. The ends were cut back, 3 bases at V and 4 bases at J, with 6 bases in the middle. Germline V gene data show CDR1 as DFQATT and CDR2 as SNEGSKA (reference sequence). The chain's CDR3 is CSARVSYGYTF. In DNA, the CDR3 is TGCAGTGCTAGGGTTTCCTATGGCTACACCTTC.

At least ten counts were recorded for this clonotype. The chain carries TRBV5-1 and TRBJ2-1, with a weak D call TRBD1 (5 bases). V lost 0 bases and J lost 4, with 8 bases in between. CDR3 length: 14 amino acids. The germline V gene has CDR1 SGHRS and CDR2 YFSETQ. DNA of the CDR3: TGCGCCAGCAGCTTGGCAGACAGTTACAATGAGCAGTTCTTC. It is translated as CASSLADSYNEQFF.

Ten or more counts support this clonotype. The V and J genes are TRBV5-1 and TRBJ2-3; D call uncertain. Germline CDR1 SGHRS, CDR2 YFSETQ. The CDR3 covers 12 residues. V was clipped by 5 bases and J by 6 bases, with 10 bases between them. CDR3 coding DNA: TGCGCCAGCAGGACCCTCTGGGATACGCAGTATTTT. Translation gives CASRTLWDTQYF.

At least ten counts were recorded for this clonotype. The rearrangement links TRBV18 to TRBJ1-1; D may be TRBD1 (5 bases). Germline V lookup: CDR1 KGHSH, CDR2 LQKENI. The CDR3 contains 18 residues. Trimming cost V 3 bases and J 1 base, with 21 bases left between them. CDR3 coding DNA: TGTGCCAGCTCACCGCTCGGGCGTGGGGGGAGGTCGAACACTGAAGCTTTCTTT. This sequence encodes CASSPLGRGGRSNTEAFF.

This clonotype came up many times. The chain combines TRBV29-1 with TRBJ2-7; 7 nucleotides line up with TRBD2. Germline loops: CDR1 SQVTM, CDR2 ANQGSEA. V lost 7 bases, J lost 4 bases, and 4 bases stayed unmatched. The CDR3 consists of 11 residues. The CDR3 nucleotides read TGCAGCGCCGTGGGGGGGTACGAGCAGTACTTC. Protein: CSAVGGYEQYF.

This clonotype was detected ten times or more. V and J are TRBV6-5 and TRBJ2-7, with D maybe TRBD2 (5 bases). V was cut by 5 bases and J by 4 bases, with 12 bases left in between. CDR1 and CDR2 (germline): MNHEY, SVGAGI. This CDR3 region has 13 residues. CDR3 protein: CASSTDRTYEQYF. Written as DNA, the CDR3 is TGTGCCAGCAGTACCGACCGGACTTACGAGCAGTACTTC.